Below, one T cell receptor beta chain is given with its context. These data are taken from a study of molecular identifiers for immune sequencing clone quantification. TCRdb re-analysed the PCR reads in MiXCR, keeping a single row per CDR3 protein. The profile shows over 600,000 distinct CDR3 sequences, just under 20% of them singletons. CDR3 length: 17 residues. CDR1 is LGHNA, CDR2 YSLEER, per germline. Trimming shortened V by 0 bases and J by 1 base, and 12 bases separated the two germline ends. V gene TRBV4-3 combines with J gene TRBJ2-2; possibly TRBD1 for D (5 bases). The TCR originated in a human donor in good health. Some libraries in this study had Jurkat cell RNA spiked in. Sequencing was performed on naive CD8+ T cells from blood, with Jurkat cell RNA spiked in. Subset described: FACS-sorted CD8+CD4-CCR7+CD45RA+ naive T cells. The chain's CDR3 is CASSQDSRGWNTGELFF. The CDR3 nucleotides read TGCGCCAGCAGCCAAGATAGTAGGGGTTGGAACACCGGGGAGCTGTTTTTT.